The clone carrying this T cell receptor beta chain was observed at least ten times. The antigen is undetermined. J gave up 0 bases and V 5 bases, and 7 bases lay outside the gene matches. Germline CDR1 is MNHNS and CDR2 is SASEGT. This CDR3 has 16 amino acids. The entry originates in a study of CD8 T cells in ankylosing spondylitis. Study-level points and caveats: Some motif variants were previously reported in reactive arthritis synovial fluid and blood. From matched ankylosing spondylitis synovial fluid, disease-linked clones were reportedly recovered at significantly enriched levels.

One entry per CDR3 protein results from TCRdb running MiXCR on the 5' RACE reads. Of hundreds of thousands of distinct CDR3 sequences listed, under 25% are singletons. The specimen sequenced was blood, either unsorted or a sorted T cell fraction (not recorded which). The J gene is TRBJ2-1, the V gene TRBV6-1; 7 nucleotides line up with TRBD1. The origin of this receptor is a female donor with ankylosing spondylitis or in good health (not recorded which). CDR3 residues: CASSPLDRLSYNEQFF. The CDR3 DNA follows: TGTGCCAGCAGTCCTTTGGACAGGCTCTCCTACAATGAGCAGTTCTTC.